This entry describes one T cell receptor (beta chain). The antigen is undetermined. CDR1 is SGHRS and CDR2 is YFSETQ in the germline V gene. The V end was cut by 2 bases, the J end by 8 bases, with 11 bases between. This CDR3 comprises 13 residues. Donors had no recently reported acute infections or vaccinations and were HIV-negative. This entry belongs to a study of shared clonotypes between healthy human individuals. Study-level results: Against clonotypes common to all four donors, non-shared ones had lower generation probabilities.

TCRdb's copy holds only in-frame clones and misses some; the assay was immunoSEQ multiplex PCR. The sample lists about 1.5 million clones; 95% to 99% were seen once. This clonotype was sampled from a man aged 30-40 years in good health. The source material was naive CD4+ T cells sorted from blood. The sample's subset: CD45RA+ positively selected. This chain links TRBV5-1 with TRBJ2-1; TRBD1 might be the D (5 bases). CDR3 nucleotide sequence: TGCGCCAGCAGCTTTGACAGTGGGTATGAGCAGTTCTTC. Translation: CASSFDSGYEQFF.